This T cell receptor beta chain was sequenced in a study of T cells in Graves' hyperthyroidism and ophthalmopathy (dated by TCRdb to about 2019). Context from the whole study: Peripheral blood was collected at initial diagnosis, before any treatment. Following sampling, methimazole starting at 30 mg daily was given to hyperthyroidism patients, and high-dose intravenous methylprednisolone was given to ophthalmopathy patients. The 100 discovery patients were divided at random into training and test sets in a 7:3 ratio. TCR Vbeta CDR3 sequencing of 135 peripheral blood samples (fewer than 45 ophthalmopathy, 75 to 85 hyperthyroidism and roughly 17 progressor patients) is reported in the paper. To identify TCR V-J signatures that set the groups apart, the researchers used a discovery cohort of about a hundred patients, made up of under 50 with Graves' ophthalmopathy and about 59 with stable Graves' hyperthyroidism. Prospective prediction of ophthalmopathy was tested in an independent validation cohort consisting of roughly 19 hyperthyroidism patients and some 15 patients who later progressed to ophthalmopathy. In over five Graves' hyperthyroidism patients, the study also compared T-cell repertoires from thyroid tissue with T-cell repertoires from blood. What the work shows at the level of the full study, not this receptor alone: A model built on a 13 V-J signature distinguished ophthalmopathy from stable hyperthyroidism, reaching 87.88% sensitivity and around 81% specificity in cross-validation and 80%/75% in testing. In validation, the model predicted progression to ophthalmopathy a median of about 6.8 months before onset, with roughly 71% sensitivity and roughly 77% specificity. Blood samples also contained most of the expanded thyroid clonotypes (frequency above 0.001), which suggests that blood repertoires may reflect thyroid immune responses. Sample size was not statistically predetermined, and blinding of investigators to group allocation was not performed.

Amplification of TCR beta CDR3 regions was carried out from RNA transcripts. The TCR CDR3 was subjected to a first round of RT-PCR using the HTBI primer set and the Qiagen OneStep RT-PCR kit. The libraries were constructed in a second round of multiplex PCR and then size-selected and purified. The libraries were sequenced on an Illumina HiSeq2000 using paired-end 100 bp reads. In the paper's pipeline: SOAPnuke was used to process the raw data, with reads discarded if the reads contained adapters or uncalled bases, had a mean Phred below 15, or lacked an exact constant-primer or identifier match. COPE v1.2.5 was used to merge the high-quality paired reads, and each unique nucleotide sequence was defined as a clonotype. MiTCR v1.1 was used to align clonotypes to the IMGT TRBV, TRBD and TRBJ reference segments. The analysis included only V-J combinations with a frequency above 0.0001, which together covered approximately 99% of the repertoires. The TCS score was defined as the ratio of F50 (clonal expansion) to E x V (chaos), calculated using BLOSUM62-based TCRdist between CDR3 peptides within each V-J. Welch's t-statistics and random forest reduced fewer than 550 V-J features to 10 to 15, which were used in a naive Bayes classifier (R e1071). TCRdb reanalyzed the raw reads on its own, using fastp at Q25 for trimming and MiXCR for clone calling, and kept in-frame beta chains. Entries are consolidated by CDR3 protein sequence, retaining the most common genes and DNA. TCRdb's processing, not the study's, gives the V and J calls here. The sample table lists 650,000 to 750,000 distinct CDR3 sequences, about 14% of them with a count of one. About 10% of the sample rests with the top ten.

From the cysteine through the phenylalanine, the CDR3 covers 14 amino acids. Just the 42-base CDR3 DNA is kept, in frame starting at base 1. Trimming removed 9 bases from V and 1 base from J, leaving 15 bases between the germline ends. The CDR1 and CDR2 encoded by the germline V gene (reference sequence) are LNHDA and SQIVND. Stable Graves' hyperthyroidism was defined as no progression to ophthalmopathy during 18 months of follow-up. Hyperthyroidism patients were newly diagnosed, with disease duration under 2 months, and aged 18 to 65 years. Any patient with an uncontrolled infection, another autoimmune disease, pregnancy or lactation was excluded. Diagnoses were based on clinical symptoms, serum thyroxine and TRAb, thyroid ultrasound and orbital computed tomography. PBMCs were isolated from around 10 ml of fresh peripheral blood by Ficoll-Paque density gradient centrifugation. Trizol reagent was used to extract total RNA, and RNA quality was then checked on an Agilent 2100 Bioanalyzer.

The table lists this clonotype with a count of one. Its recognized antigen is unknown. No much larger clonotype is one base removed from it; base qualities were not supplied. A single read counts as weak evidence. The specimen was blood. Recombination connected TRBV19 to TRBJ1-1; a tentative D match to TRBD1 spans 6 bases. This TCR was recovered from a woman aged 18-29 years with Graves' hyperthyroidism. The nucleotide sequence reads TGTGCCAGCAGGCGACAGGATTCGAACACTGAAGCTTTCTTT. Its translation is CASRRQDSNTEAFF.